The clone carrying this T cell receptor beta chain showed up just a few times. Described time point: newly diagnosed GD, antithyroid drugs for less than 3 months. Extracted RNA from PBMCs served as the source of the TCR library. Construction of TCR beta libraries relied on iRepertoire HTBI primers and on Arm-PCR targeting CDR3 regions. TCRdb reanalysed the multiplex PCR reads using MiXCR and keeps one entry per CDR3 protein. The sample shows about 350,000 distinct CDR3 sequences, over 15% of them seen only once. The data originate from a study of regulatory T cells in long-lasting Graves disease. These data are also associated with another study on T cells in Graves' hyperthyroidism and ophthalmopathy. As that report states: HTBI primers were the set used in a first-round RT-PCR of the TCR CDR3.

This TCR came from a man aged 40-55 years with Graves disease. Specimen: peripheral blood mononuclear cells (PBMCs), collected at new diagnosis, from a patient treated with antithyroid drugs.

The CDR3 reads CASSLWPGGHTLAKNIQYF. In DNA form, the CDR3 reads TGTGCCAGCAGCTTATGGCCGGGGGGTCATACTCTAGCCAAAAACATTCAGTACTTC. J is TRBJ2-4 and V is TRBV7-3; 7 nucleotides agree with TRBD2. With V trimmed by 2 bases and J by 0 bases, 13 bases remained unmatched. Looked up from germline, CDR1 is SGHTA and CDR2 is FQGTGA. The CDR3 is made up of 19 amino acids.